A single sample gave rise to the 3 T cell receptor beta chains below, sequenced in a study of T cell responses to AZD1222 COVID-19 vaccine. TCRdb's table, derived via immunoSEQ multiplex PCR, lists solely in-frame clones and lacks some. The sample consists of 150,000 to 200,000 clones, about 90% of them appearing once. Sequenced here: peripheral blood, sampled 28 days after the second AZD1222 dose. The source of these receptors is an adult who received the AZD1222 COVID-19 vaccine.

This chain joins TRBV7-2 and TRBJ1-5, with unresolved D. The CDR3 length is 15 residues. The V gene lost 1 base and the J gene lost 4 bases, with 11 bases spanning the gap. CDR1 is SGHTA, CDR2 FQGNSA, per germline. The CDR3 region has the DNA TGTGCCAGCAGCTTAGTCGGGCAGGTGAATCAGCCCCAGCATTTT. It codes for CASSLVGQVNQPQHF.

V usage is TRBV27 and J usage is TRBJ2-1; 11 bases map to TRBD1. The ends lost 3 bases at V and 9 bases at J; junction bases unmatched: 4. This CDR3 has 14 amino acids. Germline CDR1 reads MNHEY; CDR2 reads SMNVEV (reference sequence). The CDR3 nucleotides read TGTGCCAGCAGTTTTGGACAGGGGGCATCTGAGCAGTTCTTC. This gives the protein CASSFGQGASEQFF.

This sequence joins TRBV25-1 and TRBJ2-3; 8 nucleotides align to TRBD2. Germline V CDR1 and CDR2: MGHDK, SYGVNS. The CDR3 runs to 16 residues. V lost 6 bases, J lost 2 bases, and 10 bases stayed unmatched. This CDR3 reads CASSDWRGAITDTQYF. Written as DNA, the CDR3 is TGTGCCAGCAGCGATTGGCGGGGGGCCATCACAGATACGCAGTATTTT.